This TCR beta chain derives from a study of CD8 T cells in ankylosing spondylitis. Regarding this clonotype: Antigen unknown.

Notes on the study in general: Disease-linked clones were reportedly significantly enriched in matched ankylosing spondylitis synovial fluid. For ankylosing spondylitis blood, a TCR beta motif of seven to nine highly homologous variants appeared characteristic.

This CDR3 comprises 14 residues. V dropped 2 bases and J dropped 3 bases, with 11 bases sitting between them. Germline CDR1 KGHSH, CDR2 LQKENI. Via MiXCR, TCRdb re-called the 5' RACE reads, giving one row per CDR3 protein. This table has around 770,000 distinct CDR3 sequences, roughly 19% appearing once. Sequencing was done on a sample of blood, either unsorted or a sorted T cell fraction (not recorded which). The clonotype comes from a male donor with ankylosing spondylitis. The chain uses TRBV18 and TRBJ2-7; D may be TRBD1 (5 bases). The CDR3 sequence: CASSPGAGNYEQYF. CDR3 bases: TGTGCCAGCTCACCAGGGGCTGGGAACTACGAGCAGTACTTC.